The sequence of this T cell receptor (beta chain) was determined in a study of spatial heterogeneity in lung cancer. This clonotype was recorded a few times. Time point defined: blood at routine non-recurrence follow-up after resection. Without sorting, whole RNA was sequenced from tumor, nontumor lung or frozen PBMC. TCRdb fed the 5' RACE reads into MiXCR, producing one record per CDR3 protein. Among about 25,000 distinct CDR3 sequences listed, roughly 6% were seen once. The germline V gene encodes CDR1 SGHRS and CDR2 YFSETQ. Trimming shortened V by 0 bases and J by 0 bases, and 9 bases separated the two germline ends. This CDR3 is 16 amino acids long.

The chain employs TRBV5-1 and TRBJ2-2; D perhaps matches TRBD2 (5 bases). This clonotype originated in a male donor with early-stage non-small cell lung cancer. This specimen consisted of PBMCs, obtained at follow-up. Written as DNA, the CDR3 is TGCGCCAGCAGCTTGGCAGGAGGCTCGAACACCGGGGAGCTGTTTTTT. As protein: CASSLAGGSNTGELFF.